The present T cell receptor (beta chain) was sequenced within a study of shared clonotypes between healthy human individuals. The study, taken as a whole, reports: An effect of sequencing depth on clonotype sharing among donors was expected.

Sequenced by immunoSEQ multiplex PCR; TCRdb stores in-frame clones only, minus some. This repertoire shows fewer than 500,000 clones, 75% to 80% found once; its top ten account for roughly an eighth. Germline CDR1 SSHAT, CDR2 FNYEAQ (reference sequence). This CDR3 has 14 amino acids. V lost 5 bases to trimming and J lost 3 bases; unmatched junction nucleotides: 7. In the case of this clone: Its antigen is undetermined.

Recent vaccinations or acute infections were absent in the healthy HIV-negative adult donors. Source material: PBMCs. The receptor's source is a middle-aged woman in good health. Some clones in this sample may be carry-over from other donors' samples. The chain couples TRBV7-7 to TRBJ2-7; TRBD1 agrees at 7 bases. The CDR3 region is CASSPSRDSYEQYF. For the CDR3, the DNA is TGTGCCAGCAGCCCCTCCCGGGACAGCTACGAGCAGTACTTC.